The text below deals with one TCR beta chain. Its antigen is unknown. No clone much larger than this one lies a single base away; base qualities are absent. The donors were healthy, HIV-negative adults with no recently reported acute infections or vaccinations. Every donor was a Caucasian adult living in Nashville, Tennessee, USA. CD4+ T cells were enriched through magnetic negative selection, after which naive cells were positively selected on CD45RA and the remaining negative fraction served as the memory subset. Blood was collected by leukapheresis, and PBMCs were isolated by Ficoll-Histopaque density gradient centrifugation and then cryopreserved in liquid nitrogen vapor phase. Purity and quantity of every magnetically sorted T cell population were checked by analytical flow cytometry. From each sorted fraction, genomic DNA was isolated and quantified by UV absorbance on a Nanodrop 2000c. The entry originates in a study of shared clonotypes between healthy human individuals (dated by TCRdb to 2020 to 2021). Study-wide context: The cohort included three men and a couple of women between 18 and 49 years of age. For each donor, CD4 naive and CD4 memory were each given three plates, CD8 naive was given two plates, and CD8 memory was given one plate. The study deeply sequenced blood TCR repertoires of about five healthy adults to estimate repertoire size and the extent of clonotype sharing between individuals. To increase sequencing depth and limit assay-specific biases, different laboratories used diverse techniques to prepare libraries and sequence TCR repertoires. Between about 0.85 and 9.5 billion PBMCs per donor were obtained by leukapheresis.

TCR CDR3 regions were amplified from genomic DNA by multiplex PCR using the deep immunoSEQ assay. Extracted genomic DNA from each cell subset was distributed evenly across all wells of several immunoSEQ 96-well plates, and each plate was treated as a replicate. For sorted subsets, approximately 200 ng of genomic DNA, equivalent to 30,000 or so T cell genomes, went into each replicate PCR. Purified libraries were measured with a Qubit 3.0 fluorometer, size-checked on a Bioanalyzer 2100, and measured again with the KAPA Library Quantification kit. A separate single-read 150-cycle Illumina NextSeq 550 flow cell was used to sequence each immunoSEQ 96-well plate. As for the authors' bioinformatics: Because the immunoSEQ output included only junctional sequences and no quality scores, the filtering could not be the same as the filtering used for full-length reads. Sequences were annotated with PyIR, a Python wrapper for IgBLAST v1.9, and V/J genes and CDR3 were assigned using IMGT germline references. Reads with weak V/J assignments (E-value above 1e-6), missing CDR3, stop codons, out-of-frame junctions, or ambiguous translated residues were removed. V3J clonotypes were defined as sequences sharing the same inferred V gene, J gene, and CDR3 amino acid sequence. Percentage overlap between repertoires was calculated by dividing the number of shared unique clonotypes by the size of the smaller repertoire. Three approaches were used to assess repertoire richness: RTK rarefaction, the Chao1 estimator, and Recon v2.1 estimates of unobserved clonotypes. Generation probabilities for all TCRbeta clonotypes obtained by the gDNA method from four donors were computed using OLGA. TCRdb holds this immuneACCESS table with in-frame rearrangements only. Some clones are missing; in checked studies, unresolved V genes explain under half, and the rest has no known cause. V and J calls plus clone size are reproduced from that table; the DNA served to infer D and trimming. This sample holds about 2 million clones; roughly 96% were observed only once. The biggest ten clones account for around 0.13% of the sample.

Study-level results and caveats: Based on pairwise subsampling, the degree of clonotype sharing among donors was expected to be affected by sequencing depth. Rarefaction of sorted-subset datasets indicated incomplete sequencing despite the large sequencing depth. Larger estimated clonotype richness was generally found for naive subsets than for memory subsets. Only blood was sampled, and tissue TCR repertoires likely differ from those in blood. Compared with non-shared clonotypes, clonotypes shared by all four sorted-subset donors had higher generation probabilities. The genetic and exposure-history diversity represented was limited by the small number of donors. When four donors were compared, the shared fraction of clonotypes was around 4.6% for naive CD4, roughly 3.4% for naive CD8, roughly 2.5% for memory CD4, and around 0.4% for memory CD8.

CDR1 and CDR2 are read off the germline V gene (reference sequence) as WNHNN and SYGVQD. The CDR3 measures 14 amino acids from cysteine to phenylalanine. Solely the CDR3 DNA is kept, with 42 bases framed from the first base. V and J are truncated by 5 bases and 0 bases respectively, leaving an intervening sequence of 5 bases. The specimen was naive CD4+ T cells sorted from blood. This sample's cell subset or site label indicates: CD45RA+ positively selected. The sequence joins TRBV10-1 to TRBJ2-6, with the D gene uncertain. The TCR sequence derives from a man younger than 35 in good health. The CDR3: CASSSGSGANVLTF. The DNA sequence is as follows: TGCGCCAGCAGTTCGGGCTCTGGGGCCAACGTCCTGACTTTC.